Described below is a single T cell receptor beta chain sequence and its context. The data belong to a study of blood T cell repertoires in COVID-19. As for the study in general: Acute-phase and convalescent COVID-19 samples originated in the United States, Italy and Spain. PBMCs, B-cell-depleted T cells, or T cells provided the cDNA or gDNA that made up the material.

In the study's own analysis: By means of reference gene primer amplification, nucleated cell counts were estimated. Clones were sequenced by immunoSEQ multiplex PCR, and TCRdb holds only the in-frame ones, with some missing. V and J calls and clone size are as listed in that table; D and trimming were resolved from the DNA. This table has about 280,000 clones, roughly 87% appearing once. The CDR3 runs to 15 residues. J was trimmed by 6 bases and V by 3 bases; bases with no gene match: 5. The germline V gene has CDR1 SGHAT and CDR2 FQNNGV. The chain couples TRBV11-2 to TRBJ2-2, with 9 bases that match TRBD1. The specimen was peripheral blood. The TCR comes from a man aged 18 to 35 with active or convalescent COVID-19. CDR3 in DNA: TGTGCCAGCAGCTTTGACAGGGGGAGGTCCGGGGAGCTGTTTTTT. Its translation is CASSFDRGRSGELFF.